This T cell receptor (beta chain) was identified in a study of T cells in Graves' hyperthyroidism and ophthalmopathy. In its sample, this clonotype was seen a few times. Its antigen remains unidentified. TCR beta CDR3 regions were amplified from RNA transcripts. In the first-round RT-PCR of the TCR CDR3, the HTBI primer set was used. One entry per CDR3 protein, called by TCRdb with MiXCR from the multiplex PCR reads. The sample consists of approximately 490,000 distinct CDR3 sequences, about 22% of them appearing once. CDR1 and CDR2 (germline): SQVTM, ANQGSEA. V lost 3 bases to trimming and J lost 9 bases, with 11 bases between them. The CDR3 is 11 residues long. Enrolled ophthalmopathy patients presented with a Clinical Activity Score of at least 3, a NOSPECS grade of at least 4, and disease duration under 3 months. Investigators excluded patients with uncontrolled infection, other autoimmune disease, pregnancy or lactation.

Notes on the study in general: The blood repertoire included most of the expanded thyroid clonotypes above 0.001.

The sample was blood. This clonotype originated in an older woman with Graves' ophthalmopathy. The rearrangement joins TRBV29-1 to TRBJ1-2, with TRBD1 as a possible D gene (6 bases). The CDR3 reads CSVEAGERYTF. CDR3 in DNA: TGCAGCGTTGAGGCAGGGGAGCGCTACACCTTC. Together with reference TRBV29-1 and TRBJ1-2, the CDR3 gives the full variable domain: SAVISQKPSRDICQRGTSLTIQCQVDSQVTMMFWYRQQPGQSLTLIATANQGSEATYESGFVIDKFPISRPNLTFSTLTVSNMSPEDSSIYLCSVEAGERYTFGSGTRLTVV.